A single sample gave rise to the 5 T cell receptor beta chains below, sequenced in a study of blood T cell repertoires in COVID-19. Produced via immunoSEQ multiplex PCR; TCRdb's table is partial and in-frame only. The data show roughly 180,000 clones, almost 85% seen once. Sequenced: peripheral blood. The receptors derive from a man aged 40-49 years who had recovered from COVID-19.

The genes are TRBV12-1 and TRBJ2-7; TRBD2 is taken as the D call from the table, unchecked against the DNA. TRBV12-1 is a listed pseudogene. This CDR3 region has 14 residues. The CDR3, as DNA: TGTGCCAGCAGTCGGGGTCCAAGCTCCTACGAGCAGTACTTC. Protein sequence: CASSRGPSSYEQYF.

In its sample, this clone was seen a few times. The chain carries TRBV3-1 (or the pseudogene TRBV3-2) and TRBJ2-1; D is ambiguous. Germline loops: CDR1 LGHDT, CDR2 YNNKEL (reference sequence). This CDR3 is built from 15 residues. Trimming took 0 bases from V and 6 from J, leaving 12 bases between them. The CDR3 sequence is CASSQDGIYLNEQFF. The CDR3 DNA reads as TGTGCCAGCAGCCAAGACGGTATCTACCTCAATGAGCAGTTCTTC.

This clone has just a few counts. This chain uses TRBV10-3 with TRBJ1-1; a weak D match, TRBD1 (5 bases). The CDR3 is 11 residues long. The V and J ends lost 10 bases and 4 bases respectively, with 10 bases between them. CDR1 is ENHRY and CDR2 is SYGVKD in the germline V gene. CDR3 sequence (DNA): TGTGCCACCCAGGGCAGCACTGAAGCTTTCTTT. Amino acid sequence: CATQGSTEAFF.

The rearrangement joins TRBV2 to TRBJ1-4, with 9 bases matching TRBD1. After removal of 5 bases from V and 4 bases from J, the junction contained 8 bases not matched to a gene. The CDR3 is 16 amino acids. Looked up from germline, CDR1 is SNHLY and CDR2 is FYNNEI. This CDR3 is CASSPGTGWVNEKLFF. The CDR3 nucleotides are TGTGCCAGCAGTCCCGGGACAGGGTGGGTTAATGAAAAACTGTTTTTT.

This clone was found a few times. Written as DNA, the CDR3 is TGTGCCAGCAGCTTATCCGGGACAGGGCAGCCCCAGCATTTT. Residues: CASSLSGTGQPQHF. The V gene is TRBV9, the J gene TRBJ1-5, with 9 bases lining up with TRBD1. There are 14 residues in the CDR3. Germline V gene lookup returns CDR1 SGDLS and CDR2 YYNGEE. V trimming: 4 bases; J trimming: 7 bases; junction bases outside the gene matches: 6.